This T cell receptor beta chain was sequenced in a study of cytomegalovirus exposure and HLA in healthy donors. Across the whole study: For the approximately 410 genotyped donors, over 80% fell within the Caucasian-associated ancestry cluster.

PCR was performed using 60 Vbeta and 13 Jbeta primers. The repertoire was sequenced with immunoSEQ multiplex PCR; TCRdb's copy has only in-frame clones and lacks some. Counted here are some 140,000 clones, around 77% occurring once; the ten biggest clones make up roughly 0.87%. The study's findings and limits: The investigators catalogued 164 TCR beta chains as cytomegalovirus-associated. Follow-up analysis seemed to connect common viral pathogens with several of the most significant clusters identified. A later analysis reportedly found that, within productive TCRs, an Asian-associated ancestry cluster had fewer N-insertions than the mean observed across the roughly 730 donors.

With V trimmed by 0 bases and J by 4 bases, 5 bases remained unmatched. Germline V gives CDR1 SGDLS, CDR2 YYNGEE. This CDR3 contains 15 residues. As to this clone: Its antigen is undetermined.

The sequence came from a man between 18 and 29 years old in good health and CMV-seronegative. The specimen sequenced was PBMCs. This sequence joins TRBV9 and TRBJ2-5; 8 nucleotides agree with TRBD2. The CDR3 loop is CASSVAAGRGETQYF. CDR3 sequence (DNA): TGTGCCAGCAGCGTAGCCGCCGGGAGGGGAGAGACCCAGTACTTC.